A selection of T cell receptor beta chains follows, all from one sample in a study of shared clonotypes between healthy human individuals. The protocol was immunoSEQ multiplex PCR, while the TCRdb copy is restricted to in-frame clones and leaves out a portion. Counted here are about 2,500,000 clones, around nine tenths occurring once; the ten biggest clones make up 0.14%. Sequencing used naive CD4+ T cells sorted from blood. Receptor source: a young man in good health. Both conserved end residues are part of each CDR3. Each record gives: V gene, clone size, J gene, D gene, CDR3 protein, CDR3 DNA. The D gene is left open where the match is weak. Rows give clone size only sometimes, using once, few, many, or a class for an expanded clone.

>TRBV6-5|.|TRBJ1-3|.
CASSYSSAGNTIYF
TGTGCCAGCAGTTACTCCTCGGCGGGAAACACCATATATTTT
>TRBV27|.|TRBJ1-5|.
CASSFLHQPQHF
TGTGCCAGCAGTTTTTTACATCAGCCCCAGCATTTT
>TRBV6-1|.|TRBJ2-1|.
CASSQPGTLNEQFF
TGTGCCAGCAGTCAACCCGGGACACTTAATGAGCAGTTCTTC
>TRBV6-5|.|TRBJ1-4|.
CASSNNEKLFF
TGTGCCAGCAGTAATAATGAAAAACTGTTTTTT
>TRBV28|once|TRBJ2-5|.
CASMERVKETQYF
TGTGCCAGCATGGAGAGGGTCAAAGAGACCCAGTACTTC
>TRBV7-8|.|TRBJ2-4|.
CASSHRDGNIQYF
TGTGCCAGCAGCCACCGGGACGGAAACATTCAGTACTTC
>TRBV27|.|TRBJ1-1|.
CASREGVAREAFF
TGTGCCAGCAGAGAGGGGGTTGCCCGTGAAGCTTTCTTT
>TRBV5-1|.|TRBJ2-2|TRBD2
CASSPKISGGATGELFF
TGCGCCAGCAGCCCCAAGATTAGCGGGGGGGCCACTGGGGAGCTGTTTTTT
>TRBV5-1|.|TRBJ2-3|TRBD2
CASSPAGSGSGADTQYF
TGCGCCAGCAGCCCTGCGGGCAGCGGGAGTGGAGCAGATACGCAGTATTTT
>TRBV11-2|.|TRBJ2-1|.
CASSLIGTNNNEQFF
TGTGCCAGCAGCTTAATAGGGACAAACAACAATGAGCAGTTCTTC
>TRBV6-5|once|TRBJ1-2|TRBD1
CASSYLQGNYGYTF
TGTGCCAGCAGTTATTTACAGGGGAACTATGGCTACACCTTC
>TRBV5-4|few|TRBJ1-1|.
CASSFDSYTEAFF
TGTGCCAGCAGCTTTGACAGCTACACTGAAGCTTTCTTT
>TRBV6-1|.|TRBJ1-1|.
CASSEQLSTEAFF
TGTGCCAGCAGTGAACAGCTAAGCACTGAAGCTTTCTTT
>TRBV30|.|TRBJ1-2|.
CAWSRGGGNGYTF
TGTGCCTGGAGTAGGGGGGGAGGAAATGGCTACACCTTC
>TRBV29-1|.|TRBJ2-3|TRBD1
CSVRDRLTDTQYF
TGCAGCGTTAGGGACAGACTAACAGATACGCAGTATTTT
>TRBV2|.|TRBJ2-1|.
CASTLSSYNEQFF
TGTGCCAGCACACTGAGCTCCTACAATGAGCAGTTCTTC
>TRBV7-9|.|TRBJ2-1|.
CASSSQREVYNEQFF
TGTGCCAGCAGCTCCCAGAGGGAGGTCTACAATGAGCAGTTCTTC
>TRBV6-5|.|TRBJ1-1|TRBD1
CASRRTGGVIEAFF
TGTGCCAGCAGGAGGACAGGGGGCGTTATTGAAGCTTTCTTT
>TRBV5-1|.|TRBJ1-6|.
CASSPRIAGNNSPLHF
TGCGCCAGCAGTCCCCGTATCGCAGGGAATAATTCACCCCTCCACTTT
>TRBV18|once|TRBJ2-3|TRBD2
CASSPSAGAFISTDTQYF
TGTGCCAGCTCACCATCAGCGGGAGCCTTTATTAGCACAGATACGCAGTATTTT
>TRBV4-1|.|TRBJ2-2|.
CASSQEPGSTGELFF
TGCGCCAGCAGCCAAGAACCGGGGAGCACCGGGGAGCTGTTTTTT
>TRBV6-5|once|TRBJ2-7|TRBD2
CASCTASGAPYEQYF
TGTGCCAGCTGCACAGCTAGCGGGGCTCCCTACGAGCAGTACTTC
>TRBV19|.|TRBJ2-3|TRBD1
CASSTPGQSTDTQYF
TGTGCCAGTAGTACCCCGGGACAGTCCACAGATACGCAGTATTTT
>TRBV28|.|TRBJ2-7|TRBD1
CASSAVRGTGSYEQYF
TGTGCCAGCAGTGCCGTCCGCGGGACAGGTTCCTACGAGCAGTACTTC
>TRBV7-2|.|TRBJ1-5|.
CASSSQGGAQPQHF
TGTGCCAGCAGCTCACAGGGAGGGGCTCAGCCCCAGCATTTT
>TRBV20-1|.|TRBJ2-2|.
CSALGGRELFF
TGCAGTGCCCTAGGGGGTCGGGAGCTGTTTTTT
>TRBV5-1|.|TRBJ2-1|TRBD2
CASSLGLAGGGSYNEQFF
TGCGCCAGCAGCTTGGGGCTAGCGGGGGGCGGCTCCTACAATGAGCAGTTCTTC
>TRBV19|.|TRBJ1-5|.
CASSPRTASYSNQPQHF
TGTGCCAGTAGTCCCAGGACAGCTTCCTATAGCAATCAGCCCCAGCATTTT
>TRBV6-5|.|TRBJ2-7|.
CASHPSGRYSYEQYF
TGTGCCAGCCACCCTTCGGGAAGGTACTCCTACGAGCAGTACTTC
>TRBV7-2|once|TRBJ2-5|.
CASSLQGQRETQYF
TGTGCCAGCAGCTTACAGGGCCAGCGGGAGACCCAGTACTTC
>TRBV5-4|.|TRBJ2-7|.
CASSLDGPPSYEQYF
TGTGCCAGCAGCTTGGATGGGCCGCCCTCCTACGAGCAGTACTTC
>TRBV4-1|.|TRBJ2-7|.
CASSHPGGGPYEQYF
TGCGCCAGCAGCCACCCCGGTGGCGGACCCTACGAGCAGTACTTC
>TRBV7-2|.|TRBJ2-7|.
CASTHGKESTYEQYF
TGTGCCAGCACCCATGGGAAAGAATCCACCTACGAGCAGTACTTC
>TRBV5-8|.|TRBJ2-5|.
CASSSGRPGETQYF
TGTGCCAGCAGCTCCGGACGCCCGGGGGAGACCCAGTACTTC
>TRBV6-6|.|TRBJ2-7|TRBD1
CASSRPGQGSYEQYF
TGTGCCAGCAGTCGCCCGGGACAGGGTAGTTACGAGCAGTACTTC
>TRBV28|.|TRBJ1-2|.
CASSLEKGRMGYTF
TGTGCCAGCAGTTTAGAAAAGGGGCGCATGGGCTACACCTTC